The 2 T cell receptor beta chains reported below all come from one sample, sequenced in a study of blood T cells in healthy people across ages. Next came a second PCR, run for about 6 to 12 cycles, which used a sample-barcoded 5' primer along with a J-beta primer mix. TCRdb passed the 5' RACE reads through MiXCR, listing each CDR3 protein once. This sample yields 850,000 to 1,000,000 distinct CDR3 sequences, of which 48% are seen a single time; under 15% belongs to the top ten. The sample taken for sequencing was blood. The receptors were sampled from a man aged 30-40 years in good health.

The chain combines TRBV6-5 with TRBJ2-3, with 9 bases fitting TRBD2. The V gene's germline CDR1 is MNHEY and CDR2 SVGAGI. This CDR3 region has 15 residues. V lost 2 bases to trimming and J lost 5 bases; unmatched junction nucleotides: 5. The CDR3 sequence: CASSYGGGAGDTQYF. CDR3 DNA sequence: TGTGCCAGCAGTTACGGCGGGGGGGCGGGAGATACGCAGTATTTT.

This clonotype was counted between two and nine times. The gene calls are TRBV4-1 and TRBJ2-7; D is perhaps TRBD2 (6 bases). This CDR3 has 15 amino acids. Germline loops: CDR1 MGHRA, CDR2 YSYEKL. Deletions cut 0 bases from V and 3 bases from J, with 12 bases between. For the CDR3, the DNA is TGCGCCAGCAGCCAAGAAGGAGGGCATTTCTACGAGCAGTACTTC. Translation gives CASSQEGGHFYEQYF.